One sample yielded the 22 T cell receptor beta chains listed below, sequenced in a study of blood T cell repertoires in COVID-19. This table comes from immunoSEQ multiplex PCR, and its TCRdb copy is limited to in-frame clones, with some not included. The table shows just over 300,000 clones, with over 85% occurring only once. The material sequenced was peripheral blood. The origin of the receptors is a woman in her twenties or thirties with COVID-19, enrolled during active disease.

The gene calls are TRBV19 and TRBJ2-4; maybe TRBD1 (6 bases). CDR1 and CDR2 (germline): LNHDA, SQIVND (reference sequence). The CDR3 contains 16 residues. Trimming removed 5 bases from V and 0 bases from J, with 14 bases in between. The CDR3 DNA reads TGTGCCAGTAGTCCCCGGGACATACTAGCCAAAAACATTCAGTACTTC. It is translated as CASSPRDILAKNIQYF.

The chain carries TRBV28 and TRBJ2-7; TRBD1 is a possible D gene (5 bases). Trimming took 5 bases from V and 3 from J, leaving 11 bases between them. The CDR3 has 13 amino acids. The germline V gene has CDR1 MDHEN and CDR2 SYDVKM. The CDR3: CASSPQGLYEQYV. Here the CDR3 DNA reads TGTGCCAGCAGTCCTCAGGGCCTCTACGAGCAGTACGTC.

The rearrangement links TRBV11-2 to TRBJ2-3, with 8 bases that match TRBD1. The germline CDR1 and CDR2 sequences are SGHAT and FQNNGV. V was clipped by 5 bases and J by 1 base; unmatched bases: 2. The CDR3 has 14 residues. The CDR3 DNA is TGTGCCAGCAGCCAGGGACAGGGCACAGATACGCAGTATTTT. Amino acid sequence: CASSQGQGTDTQYF.

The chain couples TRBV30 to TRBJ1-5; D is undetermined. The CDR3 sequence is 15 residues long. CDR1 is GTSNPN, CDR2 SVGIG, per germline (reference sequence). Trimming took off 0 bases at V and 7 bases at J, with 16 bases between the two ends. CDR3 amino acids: CAWSVGIAGGQPQHF. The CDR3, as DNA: TGTGCCTGGAGTGTAGGGATCGCGGGCGGGCAGCCCCAGCATTTT.

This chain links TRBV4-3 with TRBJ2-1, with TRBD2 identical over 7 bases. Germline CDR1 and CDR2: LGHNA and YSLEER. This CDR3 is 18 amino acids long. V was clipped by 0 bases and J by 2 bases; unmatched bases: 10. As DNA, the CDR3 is TGCGCCAGCAGCCAAGAGAGCGAGGGGAGGGGTCCCTACAATGAGCAGTTCTTC. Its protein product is CASSQESEGRGPYNEQFF.

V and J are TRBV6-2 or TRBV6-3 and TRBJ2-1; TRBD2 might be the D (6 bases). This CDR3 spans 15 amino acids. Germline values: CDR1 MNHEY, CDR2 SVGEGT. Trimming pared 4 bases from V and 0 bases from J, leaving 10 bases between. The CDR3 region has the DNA TGTGCCAGCAGTTTGGCGGGGAACTCCTACAATGAGCAGTTCTTC. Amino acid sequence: CASSLAGNSYNEQFF.

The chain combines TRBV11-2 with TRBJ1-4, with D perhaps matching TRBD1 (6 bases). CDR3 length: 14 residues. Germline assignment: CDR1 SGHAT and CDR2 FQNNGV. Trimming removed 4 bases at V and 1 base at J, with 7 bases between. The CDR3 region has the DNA TGTGCCAGCAGCTGGGGGCTAACTAATGAAAAACTGTTTTTT. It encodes CASSWGLTNEKLFF. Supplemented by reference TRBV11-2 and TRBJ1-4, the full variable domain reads EAGVAQSPRYKIIEKRQSVAFWCNPISGHATLYWYQQILGQGPKLLIQFQNNGVVDDSQLPKDRFSAERLKGVDSTLKIQPAKLEDSAVYLCASSWGLTNEKLFFGSGTQLSVL.

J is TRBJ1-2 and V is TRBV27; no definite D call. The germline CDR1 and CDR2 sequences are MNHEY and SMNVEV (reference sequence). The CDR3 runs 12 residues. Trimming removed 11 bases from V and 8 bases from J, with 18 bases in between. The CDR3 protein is CAARGSLGGYTF. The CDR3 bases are TGTGCCGCCCGGGGTTCATTGGGCGGCTACACCTTC.

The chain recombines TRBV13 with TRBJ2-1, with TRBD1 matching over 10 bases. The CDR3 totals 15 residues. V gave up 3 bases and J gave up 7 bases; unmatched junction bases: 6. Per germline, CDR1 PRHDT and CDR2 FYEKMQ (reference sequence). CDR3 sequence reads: CASSLGQGFGNEQFF. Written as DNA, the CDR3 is TGTGCCAGCAGCTTGGGACAGGGGTTCGGAAATGAGCAGTTCTTC. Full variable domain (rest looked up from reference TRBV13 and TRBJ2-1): AAGVIQSPRHLIKEKRETATLKCYPIPRHDTVYWYQQGPGQDPQFLISFYEKMQSDKGSIPDRFSAQQFSDYHSELNMSSLELGDSALYFCASSLGQGFGNEQFFGPGTRLTVL.

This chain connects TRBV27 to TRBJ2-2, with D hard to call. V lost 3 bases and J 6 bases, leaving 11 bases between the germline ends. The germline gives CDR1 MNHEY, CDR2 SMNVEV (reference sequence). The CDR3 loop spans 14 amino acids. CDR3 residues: CASSFQLGAGELFF. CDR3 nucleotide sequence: TGTGCCAGCAGTTTTCAACTCGGTGCCGGGGAGCTGTTTTTT.

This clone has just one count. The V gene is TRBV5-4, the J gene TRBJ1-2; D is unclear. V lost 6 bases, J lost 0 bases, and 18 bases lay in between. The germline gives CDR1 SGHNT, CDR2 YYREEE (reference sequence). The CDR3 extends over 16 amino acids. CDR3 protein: CASTLSGFRANYGYTF. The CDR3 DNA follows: TGTGCCAGCACCCTATCGGGGTTCCGAGCTAACTATGGCTACACCTTC.

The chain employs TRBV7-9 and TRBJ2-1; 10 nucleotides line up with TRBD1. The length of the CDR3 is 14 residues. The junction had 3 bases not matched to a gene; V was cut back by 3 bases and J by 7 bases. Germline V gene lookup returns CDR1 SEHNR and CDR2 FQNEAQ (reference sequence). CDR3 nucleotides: TGTGCCAGCAGCTTGGACAGGGGGGGAAATGAGCAGTTCTTC. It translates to CASSLDRGGNEQFF.

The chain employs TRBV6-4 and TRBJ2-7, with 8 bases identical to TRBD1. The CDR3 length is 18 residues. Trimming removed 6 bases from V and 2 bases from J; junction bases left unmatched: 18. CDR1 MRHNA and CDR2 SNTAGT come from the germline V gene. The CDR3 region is CASRIHNTGTGDPYEQYF. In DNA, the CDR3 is TGTGCCAGCAGGATCCACAACACGGGGACAGGCGACCCCTACGAGCAGTACTTC.

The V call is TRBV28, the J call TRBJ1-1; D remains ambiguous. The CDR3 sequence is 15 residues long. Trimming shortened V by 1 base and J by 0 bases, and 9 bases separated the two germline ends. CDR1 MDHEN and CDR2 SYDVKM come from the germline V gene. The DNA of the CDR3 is TGTGCCAGCAGTTTATCTTCTGTCTTGAACACTGAAGCTTTCTTT. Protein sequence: CASSLSSVLNTEAFF.

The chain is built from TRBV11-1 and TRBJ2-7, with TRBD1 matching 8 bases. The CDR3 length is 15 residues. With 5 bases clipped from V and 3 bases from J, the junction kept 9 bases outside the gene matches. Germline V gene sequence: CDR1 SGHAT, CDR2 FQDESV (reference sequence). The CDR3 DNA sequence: TGTGCCAGCAGCCCGAGGACAGGGCGGGTCTACGAGCAGTACTTC. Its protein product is CASSPRTGRVYEQYF.

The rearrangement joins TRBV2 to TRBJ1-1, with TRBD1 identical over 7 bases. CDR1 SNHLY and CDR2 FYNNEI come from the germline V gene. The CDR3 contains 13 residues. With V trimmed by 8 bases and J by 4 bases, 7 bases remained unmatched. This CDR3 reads CASGQGGFTEAFF. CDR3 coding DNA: TGTGCCAGCGGGCAGGGGGGATTCACTGAAGCTTTCTTT.

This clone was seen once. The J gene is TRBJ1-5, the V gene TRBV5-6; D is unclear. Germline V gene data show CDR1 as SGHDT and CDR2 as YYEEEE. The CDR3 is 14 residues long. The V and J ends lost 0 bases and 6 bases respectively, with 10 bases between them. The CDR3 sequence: CASSLGGNGQPQHF. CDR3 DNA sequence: TGTGCCAGCAGCTTGGGCGGGAACGGTCAGCCCCAGCATTTT.

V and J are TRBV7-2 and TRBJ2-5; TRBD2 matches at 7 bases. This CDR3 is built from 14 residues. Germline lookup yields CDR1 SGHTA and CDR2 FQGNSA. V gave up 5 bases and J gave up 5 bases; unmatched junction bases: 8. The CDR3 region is CASSRGRDVETQYF. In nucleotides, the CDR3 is TGTGCCAGCAGCCGTGGGAGGGACGTCGAGACCCAGTACTTC.

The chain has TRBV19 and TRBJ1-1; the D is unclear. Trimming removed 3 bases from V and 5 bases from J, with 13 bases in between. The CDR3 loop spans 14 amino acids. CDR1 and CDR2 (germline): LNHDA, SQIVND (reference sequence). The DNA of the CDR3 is TGTGCCAGTAGTATCGGCGGGGTGGTTACTGAAGCTTTCTTT. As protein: CASSIGGVVTEAFF.

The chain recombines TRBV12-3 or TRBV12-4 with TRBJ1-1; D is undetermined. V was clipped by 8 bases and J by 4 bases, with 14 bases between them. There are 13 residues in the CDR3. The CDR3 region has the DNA TGTGCCAGCTACATAGCCCTGGGCACTGAAGCTTTCTTT. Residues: CASYIALGTEAFF.

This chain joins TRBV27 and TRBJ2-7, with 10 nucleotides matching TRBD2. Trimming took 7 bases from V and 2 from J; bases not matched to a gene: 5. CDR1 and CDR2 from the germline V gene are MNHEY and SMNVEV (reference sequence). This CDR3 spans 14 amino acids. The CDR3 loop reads CASKTGTSAYEQYV. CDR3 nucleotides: TGTGCCAGCAAGACCGGGACTAGCGCCTACGAGCAGTACGTC.

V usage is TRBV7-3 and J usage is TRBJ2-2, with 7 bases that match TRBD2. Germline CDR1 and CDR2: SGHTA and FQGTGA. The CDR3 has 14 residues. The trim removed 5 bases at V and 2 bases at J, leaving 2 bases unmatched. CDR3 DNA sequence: TGTGCCAGCAGCCAGGGACTAAACACCGGGGAGCTGTTTTTT. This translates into CASSQGLNTGELFF.